A selection of T cell receptor beta chains follows, all from one sample in a study. TCRdb used MiXCR to reprocess the 5' RACE reads, holding one entry per CDR3 protein. The table includes about 23,000 distinct CDR3 sequences, less than 40% detected once. Sequenced: tumor-infiltrating naive CD4+ T cells sorted from the breast tumor. These receptors were obtained from a female donor with breast cancer. Each CDR3 is given with its conserved first and last residue. A D gene is named only where the DNA matches it firmly. For some rows the clone size is stated as once, few or many, or as a class when expanded; others skip it.

J gene: TRBJ1-5
D gene: TRBD1
V gene: TRBV12-3/TRBV12-4
clone size: many
CDR3 DNA: TGTGCCAGCAGCCTACAGGGGCAGCCCCAGCATTTT
CDR3 protein: CASSLQGQPQHF

J gene: TRBJ1-1
D gene: -
V gene: TRBV29-1
clone size: -
CDR3 DNA: TGCGGCGCCTCGGAGGGGGTAGAAGAAGCTTTCTTT
CDR3 protein: CGASEGVEEAFF

J gene: TRBJ2-3
D gene: -
V gene: TRBV24-1
clone size: -
CDR3 DNA: -
CDR3 protein: CATSDYGVGTGSDMQYF

J gene: TRBJ2-7
D gene: -
V gene: TRBV15
clone size: medium-sized
CDR3 DNA: TGTGCCACCAGCAGAGATAGGGCGACCTCGGCGAGGGAGCAGTACTTC
CDR3 protein: CATSRDRATSAREQYF

J gene: TRBJ1-5
D gene: -
V gene: TRBV7-9
clone size: -
CDR3 DNA: TGTGCCAGCAGCTTAGGTAGTAGTCAGCCCCAGCATTTT
CDR3 protein: CASSLGSSQPQHF

J gene: TRBJ1-1
D gene: -
V gene: TRBV11-1
clone size: few
CDR3 DNA: TGTGCCAGCAGCTTAGGACAGGTCAGCACTGAAGCTTTCTTT
CDR3 protein: CASSLGQVSTEAFF

J gene: TRBJ2-7
D gene: TRBD2
V gene: TRBV15
clone size: few
CDR3 DNA: TGTGCCACCAGCAGAGATAGGGACTACACCTACGAGCAGTACTTC
CDR3 protein: CATSRDRDYTYEQYF

J gene: TRBJ1-4
D gene: -
V gene: TRBV5-1
clone size: many
CDR3 DNA: TGCGCCAGCAGCTTGGCCGAAGCGGGTTCTCATGAAAAACTGTTTTTT
CDR3 protein: CASSLAEAGSHEKLFF

J gene: TRBJ2-1
D gene: TRBD1
V gene: TRBV5-4
clone size: few
CDR3 DNA: TGTGCCAGCAGCGGAGGGGACAGGGCCGCCTGGTCGAAGTTCTTC
CDR3 protein: CASSGGDRAAWSKFF

J gene: TRBJ1-1
D gene: -
V gene: TRBV2
clone size: -
CDR3 DNA: TGTGCCAGCAGAGCAGAGAAGAACACTGAAGCTTTCTTT
CDR3 protein: CASRAEKNTEAFF

J gene: TRBJ1-1
D gene: TRBD1
V gene: TRBV29-1
clone size: many
CDR3 DNA: TGCAGCGTTAGACAGGGGGCCGGCACTGAAGCTTTCTTT
CDR3 protein: CSVRQGAGTEAFF

J gene: TRBJ2-1
D gene: TRBD2
V gene: TRBV7-3
clone size: -
CDR3 DNA: TGTGCCAGCGGTAGCGGGGTTGGTAATGAGCAGTTCTTC
CDR3 protein: CASGSGVGNEQFF

J gene: TRBJ2-3
D gene: -
V gene: TRBV9
clone size: medium-sized
CDR3 DNA: TGTGCCAGCAGCGTAGGAACAGATACGCAGTATTTT
CDR3 protein: CASSVGTDTQYF

J gene: TRBJ1-1
D gene: TRBD1
V gene: TRBV9
clone size: -
CDR3 DNA: TGTGCCAGCAGCACCGGACAGGGGACGAACACCGAAGCTTTCTTT
CDR3 protein: CASSTGQGTNTEAFF

J gene: TRBJ1-2
D gene: TRBD1
V gene: TRBV7-9
clone size: many
CDR3 DNA: TGTGCCAGCAGCTACACATTAGGGACAGACTTTGGCTACACCTTC
CDR3 protein: CASSYTLGTDFGYTF

J gene: TRBJ2-1
D gene: TRBD2
V gene: TRBV5-1
clone size: many
CDR3 DNA: TGCGCCAGCAGCCCTCCTAGCGGGAGAAATAATGAGCAGTTCTTC
CDR3 protein: CASSPPSGRNNEQFF

J gene: TRBJ1-4
D gene: TRBD1
V gene: TRBV5-1
clone size: -
CDR3 DNA: TGCGCCAGCAGCCCACCGGACAGGGCTGAAAAACTGTTTTTT
CDR3 protein: CASSPPDRAEKLFF

J gene: TRBJ2-1
D gene: TRBD2
V gene: TRBV20-1
clone size: many
CDR3 DNA: TGCAGTGCTAGAGCGCTAGCGGAGGTCCTCAATGAGCAGTTCTTC
CDR3 protein: CSARALAEVLNEQFF

J gene: TRBJ1-2
D gene: -
V gene: TRBV2
clone size: -
CDR3 DNA: TGTGCCAGCTGGGGAGTCTATGGCTACACCTTC
CDR3 protein: CASWGVYGYTF

J gene: TRBJ2-3
D gene: -
V gene: TRBV20-1
clone size: many
CDR3 DNA: TGCAGTGCCCGCGATAGGGGCCTTAGCACAGATACGCAGTATTTT
CDR3 protein: CSARDRGLSTDTQYF

J gene: TRBJ2-7
D gene: -
V gene: TRBV18
clone size: medium-sized
CDR3 DNA: TGTGCCAGCTCCCGGACGGAATCCTACGAGCAGTACTTC
CDR3 protein: CASSRTESYEQYF

J gene: TRBJ1-2
D gene: -
V gene: TRBV29-1
clone size: -
CDR3 DNA: TGCAGCGCCGCGGGGGACTCCTCGAACTATGGCTACACCTTC
CDR3 protein: CSAAGDSSNYGYTF

J gene: TRBJ2-7
D gene: -
V gene: TRBV18
clone size: -
CDR3 DNA: TGTGCCAGCTCCCGGACGGAATCCCACGAGCAGTGCTTC
CDR3 protein: CASSRTESHEQCF

J gene: TRBJ2-7
D gene: -
V gene: TRBV20-1
clone size: -
CDR3 DNA: TGCAGTGCCCTTAGGGGCTACGAGCAGTACTTC
CDR3 protein: CSALRGYEQYF

J gene: TRBJ2-3
D gene: TRBD2
V gene: TRBV20-1
clone size: -
CDR3 DNA: TGCAGTGCTAGGACTAGCGGGAGGGCTAATACGCAGTATTTT
CDR3 protein: CSARTSGRANTQYF

J gene: TRBJ1-1
D gene: -
V gene: TRBV6-5
clone size: -
CDR3 DNA: TGTGCCAGCAGTTACAGTGAGGTAACTGAAGCTTTCTTT
CDR3 protein: CASSYSEVTEAFF

J gene: TRBJ2-7
D gene: -
V gene: TRBV7-6
clone size: few
CDR3 DNA: TGTGCCAGCAGCCTTAATGACGTTGACTACGAGCAGTACTTC
CDR3 protein: CASSLNDVDYEQYF

J gene: TRBJ2-7
D gene: -
V gene: TRBV6-1
clone size: many
CDR3 DNA: TGTGCCAGCAGTGAGCTCGGGGTGCCCCTGGGGGAGCAGTACTTC
CDR3 protein: CASSELGVPLGEQYF

J gene: TRBJ1-5
D gene: -
V gene: TRBV20-1
clone size: few
CDR3 DNA: TGCAGTGCTAGAGATAAGGCAGTGAAATATAGCAATCAGCCCCAGCATTTT
CDR3 protein: CSARDKAVKYSNQPQHF

J gene: TRBJ2-1
D gene: -
V gene: TRBV5-6
clone size: -
CDR3 DNA: TGTGCCAGCAGCTTGGCCGGGGCGGGCGCACGGACTACCAATGAGCAGTTCTTC
CDR3 protein: CASSLAGAGARTTNEQFF

J gene: TRBJ2-1
D gene: TRBD2
V gene: TRBV10-3
clone size: medium-sized
CDR3 DNA: TGTGCCATCAAGCGGGAGTCGGGTGAGCAGTTCTTC
CDR3 protein: CAIKRESGEQFF

J gene: TRBJ2-5
D gene: TRBD2
V gene: TRBV4-2
clone size: many
CDR3 DNA: TGTGCCAGCAGCCACGGTAGCGGGAGGAGGGGGCAAGAGACCCAGTACTTC
CDR3 protein: CASSHGSGRRGQETQYF

J gene: TRBJ2-1
D gene: -
V gene: TRBV15
clone size: medium-sized
CDR3 DNA: TGTGCCACCAGCATGGGGACATGGGGGAATGAGCAGTTCTTC
CDR3 protein: CATSMGTWGNEQFF

J gene: TRBJ1-2
D gene: TRBD1
V gene: TRBV9
clone size: many
CDR3 DNA: TGTGCCAGCAGCTCAACAGGGGGCCAAGTATCTAACTATGGCTACACCTTC
CDR3 protein: CASSSTGGQVSNYGYTF

J gene: TRBJ2-7
D gene: -
V gene: TRBV7-2
clone size: few
CDR3 DNA: TGTGCCAGCAGCCCGATTACCTACGAGCAGTACTTC
CDR3 protein: CASSPITYEQYF

J gene: TRBJ2-1
D gene: -
V gene: TRBV6-5
clone size: -
CDR3 DNA: TGTGCCAGCAGCTCAAGGGTCCATCCGGGGGCCTCCTACAATGAGCAGTTCTTC
CDR3 protein: CASSSRVHPGASYNEQFF

J gene: TRBJ2-1
D gene: -
V gene: TRBV6-6
clone size: many
CDR3 DNA: TGTGCCAGCACCCCCCCGACTGGCTCCTACAATGAGCAGTTCTTC
CDR3 protein: CASTPPTGSYNEQFF

J gene: TRBJ1-5
D gene: -
V gene: TRBV2
clone size: few
CDR3 DNA: TGTGCCAGCAGTGAAGGGGTGACAGCTAATCAGCCCCAGCATTTT
CDR3 protein: CASSEGVTANQPQHF

J gene: TRBJ2-7
D gene: TRBD2
V gene: TRBV20-1
clone size: -
CDR3 DNA: TGCAGTGCTAGCCCTGGGTCTAGCGGGTCCTACGAGCAGTACTTC
CDR3 protein: CSASPGSSGSYEQYF

J gene: TRBJ1-2
D gene: -
V gene: TRBV7-2
clone size: few
CDR3 DNA: TGTGCCAGCAGCTTAGTTCCGCTTAACTATGGCTACACCTTC
CDR3 protein: CASSLVPLNYGYTF

J gene: TRBJ2-7
D gene: TRBD2
V gene: TRBV29-1
clone size: -
CDR3 DNA: TGCAGCGTTGAGTCCCGGGAGGGTAGGTACGAGCAGTACTTC
CDR3 protein: CSVESREGRYEQYF

J gene: TRBJ2-7
D gene: -
V gene: TRBV20-1
clone size: -
CDR3 DNA: TGCAGTGCTAGAGATAGTGTGGCAGGTGGGGGGGAGCAGTACTTC
CDR3 protein: CSARDSVAGGGEQYF

J gene: TRBJ1-2
D gene: -
V gene: TRBV9
clone size: few
CDR3 DNA: TGTGCCAGCAGCCCGCCGTTATGGACGCGGACCTATGGCTACACCTTC
CDR3 protein: CASSPPLWTRTYGYTF

J gene: TRBJ2-1
D gene: -
V gene: TRBV6-1
clone size: few
CDR3 DNA: TGTGCCAGCAGTGAAAAAGCGGGCTCCTACAATGAGCAGTTCTTC
CDR3 protein: CASSEKAGSYNEQFF

J gene: TRBJ2-7
D gene: -
V gene: TRBV20-1
clone size: few
CDR3 DNA: TGCAGTGCTAGAGATCTCAGGGAGCAGTACTTC
CDR3 protein: CSARDLREQYF

J gene: TRBJ2-1
D gene: -
V gene: TRBV5-1
clone size: -
CDR3 DNA: TGCGCCAGCAGCTTGAAGGGCTCCTACAATGAGCAGTTCTTC
CDR3 protein: CASSLKGSYNEQFF

J gene: TRBJ1-5
D gene: -
V gene: TRBV6-6
clone size: few
CDR3 DNA: TGTGCCAGCAGTCAGCTTGGTCAGCCCCAGCATTTT
CDR3 protein: CASSQLGQPQHF

J gene: TRBJ2-3
D gene: TRBD2
V gene: TRBV11-2
clone size: many
CDR3 DNA: TGTGCCGGCAGCTTAGACCCCTCGGCAGCGGGAGGGTCAGATACGCAGTATTTT
CDR3 protein: CAGSLDPSAAGGSDTQYF

J gene: TRBJ2-7
D gene: TRBD1
V gene: TRBV20-1
clone size: -
CDR3 DNA: TGCAGTGCTATAGAACCTCGGGACAGTCCCTACGAGCAGTACTTC
CDR3 protein: CSAIEPRDSPYEQYF

J gene: TRBJ1-1
D gene: TRBD1
V gene: TRBV6-1
clone size: many
CDR3 DNA: TGTGCCAGCAGCCTGTCAGGGGGCTACACTGAAGCTTTCTTT
CDR3 protein: CASSLSGGYTEAFF

J gene: TRBJ2-7
D gene: -
V gene: TRBV12-3/TRBV12-4
clone size: many
CDR3 DNA: TGTGCCAGCAGTTTTCGGGTTGGCTATTCTTACGAGCAGTACTTC
CDR3 protein: CASSFRVGYSYEQYF

J gene: TRBJ2-1
D gene: -
V gene: TRBV10-3
clone size: many
CDR3 DNA: TGTGCCATCAGTGAGACTAGCATAGGGGAGCAGTTCTTC
CDR3 protein: CAISETSIGEQFF

J gene: TRBJ2-3
D gene: -
V gene: TRBV29-1
clone size: once
CDR3 DNA: TGCAGCGTTGTGAACAGGGCTAGCACAGGTACGCAGTATTTT
CDR3 protein: CSVVNRASTGTQYF

J gene: TRBJ2-2
D gene: -
V gene: TRBV6-5
clone size: few
CDR3 DNA: TGTGCCAGCAGATCCCCGGGCGGTGCCTTGAACACCGGGGAGCTGTTTTTT
CDR3 protein: CASRSPGGALNTGELFF

J gene: TRBJ1-5
D gene: -
V gene: TRBV2
clone size: -
CDR3 DNA: TGTGCCAGCAGGGGACCCGGGACGGGCATCAATCAGCCCCAGCATTTT
CDR3 protein: CASRGPGTGINQPQHF